The clone carrying this TCR beta chain was detected only a few times. No antigen is known for it. TCRdb re-called the 5' RACE reads with MiXCR, one entry per CDR3 protein. The table records 300,000 or so distinct CDR3 sequences, 8.1% of them present only once. Between the trimmed V and J ends, which lost 0 bases and 0 bases, there was a span of 18 bases. The CDR3 totals 19 residues. Germline values: CDR1 SGDLS, CDR2 YYNGEE. The data were obtained in a study of T cells after yellow fever vaccination. Study-wide results and limits: Faster peaking, at day 5 versus 15, marked a secondary response that was weaker. Contamination of FACS-sorted repertoires by abundant clonotypes from the bulk population could occur.

The material was PBMCs, obtained roughly 45 days after the first yellow fever vaccination. This receptor was identified in a man between 18 and 35 years old who received the YFV17D yellow fever vaccine. This chain connects TRBV9 to TRBJ2-2; TRBD2 might be the D (5 bases). This chain's CDR3 is CASSVVGAAAGANTGELFF. CDR3 coding DNA: TGTGCCAGCAGCGTAGTAGGAGCCGCTGCGGGTGCGAACACCGGGGAGCTGTTTTTT.